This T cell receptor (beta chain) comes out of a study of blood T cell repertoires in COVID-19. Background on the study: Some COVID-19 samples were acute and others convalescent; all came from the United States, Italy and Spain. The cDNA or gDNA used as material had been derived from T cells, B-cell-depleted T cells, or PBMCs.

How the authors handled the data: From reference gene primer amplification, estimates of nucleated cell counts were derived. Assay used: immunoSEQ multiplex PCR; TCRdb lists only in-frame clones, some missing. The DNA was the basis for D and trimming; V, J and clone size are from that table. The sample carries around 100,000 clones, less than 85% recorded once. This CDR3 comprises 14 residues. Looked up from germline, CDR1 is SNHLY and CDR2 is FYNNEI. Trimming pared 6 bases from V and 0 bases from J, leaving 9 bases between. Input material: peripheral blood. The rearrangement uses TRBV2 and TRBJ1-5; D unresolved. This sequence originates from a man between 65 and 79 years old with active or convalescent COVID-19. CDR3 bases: TGTGCCAGCAGGAACGGTCTTAGCAATCAGCCCCAGCATTTT. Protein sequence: CASRNGLSNQPQHF.